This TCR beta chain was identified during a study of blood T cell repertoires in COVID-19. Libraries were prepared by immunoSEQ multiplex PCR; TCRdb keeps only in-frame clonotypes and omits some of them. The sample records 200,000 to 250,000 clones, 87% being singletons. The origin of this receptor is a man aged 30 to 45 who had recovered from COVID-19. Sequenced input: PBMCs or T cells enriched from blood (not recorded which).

Here the CDR3 reads CASSLGGTSGSYEQYF. The CDR3 nucleotides are TGTGCCAGCAGTTTAGGAGGGACTAGCGGGAGCTACGAGCAGTACTTC. V and J are TRBV6-5 and TRBJ2-7; 14 nucleotides align to TRBD2. V was pared by 4 bases and J by 3 bases, with 5 bases of the junction left unmatched. The CDR3 covers 16 residues. Germline CDR1 is MNHEY and CDR2 is SVGAGI.